This T cell receptor beta chain was obtained from a study of T cells after yellow fever vaccination (dated by TCRdb to about 2019). Background for the entire study: The SMART-Seq v4 Ultra Low Input RNA kit was used to prepare libraries from fractions with low cell numbers. To follow T-cell clones before and after both primary and booster YFV17D yellow fever vaccination, bulk TCR alpha and beta repertoires underwent longitudinal sequencing. Two healthy male donors, one aged 18 to 30 and one aged 30 to 39 years, made up the cohort. Blood samples were taken at several timepoints before and after primary and secondary immunization, and bulk PBMC replicates and cell subsets were isolated.

Here is what the overall study found, with its caveats: Because only two donors were included in the study, the extent to which the findings can be generalized is limited. After the booster, most of the clones that had expanded following primary vaccination were detected again (about 95% of CD4 and around 90% of CD8), which suggests that memory was broadly maintained. A small fraction of clonotypes appeared in both the CD4 and CD8 compartments, likely as a result of convergent recombination. Compared with the primary T-cell response, the secondary T-cell response was faster but weaker, reaching its peak on day 5 rather than on day 15. Computational filtering was needed because FACS-sorted repertoires could contain abundant contaminating clonotypes from the bulk population.

TCR cDNA was synthesized by 5'RACE template switching, which introduced a universal primer site and unique molecular identifiers. Priming for cDNA synthesis came from both the TCR alpha and TCR beta constant segments. Two PCR steps were used to amplify libraries, with sample barcodes and sequencing adapters being added in the second step. Libraries were sequenced on Illumina HiSeq 2500 (2x100 bp) or NovaSeq (2x150 bp). The paper's processing steps were these. MIGEC was used to demultiplex reads and collapse the reads into UMI consensus sequences, and MiXCR was used for V(D)J alignment. Clonotypes responding to the vaccine were identified with edgeR on replicate PBMC samples, with the criteria of FDR below 0.01 and a log2 fold change above 5 up to day 15. Bulk clonotypes were assigned CD4 or CD8 identity according to which sequenced CD4 or CD8 repertoire held them at higher abundance. TCRdb redid the processing of the public reads, applying fastp at Q25 and MiXCR, and retained in-frame beta chains. Records with the same CDR3 protein are collapsed into one entry carrying the most frequent genes and DNA. In this record, the V and J calls reflect TCRdb's handling and not the investigators' own analysis. The sample table lists approximately 550,000 distinct CDR3 sequences, around 21% of them with a count of one. Of the sample, over 11% is held by the ten largest clones.

Per the publication, the treatment or condition label means: live attenuated yellow fever vaccine strain. At every blood-draw timepoint, two biological replicates of bulk PBMCs were collected. PBMCs were isolated from peripheral blood using a standard Ficoll-Paque protocol. RNA was extracted with TriZol from bulk PBMCs, CD4 and CD8 fractions, and dextramer-positive and dextramer-negative fractions. V is cut by 3 bases and J by 0 bases, and the space between the germline ends is 9 bases. From the germline V gene (reference sequence), CDR1 is LNHDA and CDR2 is SQIVND. The CDR3 starts with the cysteine, ends with the phenylalanine, and has 15 residues. The kept DNA is CDR3 alone, 45 bases in frame from the first base. With respect to this clonotype: Its binding antigen is unknown. There are no base qualities to consult, and no much larger clone falls within one base.

This TCR was recovered from a young man who received the YFV17D yellow fever vaccine. This sequence uses TRBV19 and TRBJ2-1, with a tentative D gene TRBD2 over 5 matching bases. The sample here was PBMCs, taken 15 days after the yellow fever booster vaccination. In nucleotide form, the sequence is TGTGCCAGTAGTATCAGAGCGGACTCCTACAATGAGCAGTTCTTC. This is translated as CASSIRADSYNEQFF.